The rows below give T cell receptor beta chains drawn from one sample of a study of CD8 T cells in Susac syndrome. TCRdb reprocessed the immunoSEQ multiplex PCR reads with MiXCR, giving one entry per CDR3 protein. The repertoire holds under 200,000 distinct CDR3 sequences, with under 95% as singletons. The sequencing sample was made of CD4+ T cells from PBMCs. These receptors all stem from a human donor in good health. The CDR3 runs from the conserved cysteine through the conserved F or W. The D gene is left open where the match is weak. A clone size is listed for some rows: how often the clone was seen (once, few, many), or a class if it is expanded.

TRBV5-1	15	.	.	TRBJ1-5	CASSLAQKSNQPQHF	TGCGCCAGCAGCTTGGCACAGAAGAGCAATCAGCCCCAGCATTTT
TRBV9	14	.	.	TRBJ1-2	CASSTHEPYYGYTF	TGTGCCAGCAGCACCCACGAGCCCTACTATGGCTACACCTTC
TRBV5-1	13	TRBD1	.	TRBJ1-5	CASSATGGQPQHF	TGCGCCAGCAGCGCCACAGGGGGCCAGCCCCAGCATTTT
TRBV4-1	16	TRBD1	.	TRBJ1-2	CASSQEGPRTGAGYTF	TGCGCCAGCAGCCAAGAAGGGCCTCGGACAGGGGCTGGCTACACCTTC
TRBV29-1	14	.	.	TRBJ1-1	CSVVQGIMNTEAFF	TGCAGCGTTGTTCAGGGAATAATGAACACTGAAGCTTTCTTT
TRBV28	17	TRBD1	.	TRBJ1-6	CASSSTTGSLGNSPLHF	TGTGCCAGCAGTTCGACGACAGGGTCCCTGGGTAATTCACCCCTCCACTTT
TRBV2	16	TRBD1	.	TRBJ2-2	CASSGPGQGVTGELFF	TGTGCCAGCAGCGGTCCGGGACAGGGGGTCACCGGGGAGCTGTTTTTT
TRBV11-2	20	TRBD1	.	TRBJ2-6	CASSLVGQALFSSGANVLTF	TGTGCCAGCAGCTTAGTTGGACAGGCGCTTTTTTCCTCTGGGGCCAACGTCCTGACTTTC
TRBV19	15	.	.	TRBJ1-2	CASTQYGASSYGYTF	TGTGCCAGTACCCAATACGGGGCATCCAGCTATGGCTACACCTTC
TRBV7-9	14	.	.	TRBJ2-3	CASIPRGSTDTQYF	TGTGCCAGCATCCCGCGTGGTAGCACAGATACGCAGTATTTT
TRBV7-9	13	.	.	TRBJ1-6	CASSPWAQEPLHF	TGTGCCAGCAGCCCCTGGGCCCAAGAACCCCTCCACTTT
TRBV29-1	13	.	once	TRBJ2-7	CSAGVGPLGEQYF	TGCAGCGCTGGCGTGGGACCGCTCGGCGAGCAGTACTTC
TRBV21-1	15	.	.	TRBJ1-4	CASSKYDRLCEKLFF	TGTGCCAGCAGCAAGTATGACAGGTTGTGCGAAAAACTGTTTTTT
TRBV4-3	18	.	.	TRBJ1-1	CASSQDGVIRGMNTEAFF	TGCGCCAGCAGCCAAGATGGGGTAATCAGGGGAATGAACACTGAAGCTTTCTTT
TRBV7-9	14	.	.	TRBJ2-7	CASSFYGGRYEQYF	TGTGCCAGCAGCTTTTACGGTGGACGCTACGAGCAGTACTTC
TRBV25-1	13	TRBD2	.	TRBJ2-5	CASNGRGKETQYF	TGTGCCAGCAACGGGAGGGGGAAAGAGACCCAGTACTTC
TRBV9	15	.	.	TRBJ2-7	CASSVDEGRWDEQYF	TGTGCCAGCAGCGTAGATGAGGGGCGGTGGGACGAGCAGTACTTC
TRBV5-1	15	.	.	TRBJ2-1	CASSFSGTGAREQFF	TGCGCCAGCAGCTTCTCCGGGACTGGGGCACGTGAGCAGTTCTTC
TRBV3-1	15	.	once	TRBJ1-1	CASSPGGVLITEAFF	TGTGCCAGCAGCCCCGGCGGGGTCCTGATCACTGAAGCTTTCTTT
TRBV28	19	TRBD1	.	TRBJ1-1	CASSFRLDRGLVGYTEAFF	TGTGCCAGCAGTTTTCGATTGGACAGGGGGCTTGTAGGGTACACTGAAGCTTTCTTT
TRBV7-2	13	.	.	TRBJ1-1	CASILERNTEAFF	TGTGCCAGCATCTTGGAGCGGAACACTGAAGCTTTCTTT
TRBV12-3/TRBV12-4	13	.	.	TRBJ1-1	CASSLSGATEAFF	TGTGCCAGCAGTTTATCAGGGGCCACTGAAGCTTTCTTT
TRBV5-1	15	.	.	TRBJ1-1	CASSLFGRADTEAFF	TGCGCCAGCAGCTTGTTCGGGAGGGCGGACACTGAAGCTTTCTTT
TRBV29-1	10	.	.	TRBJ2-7	CSSPGLAQYF	TGCAGCTCCCCTGGCCTAGCGCAGTACTTC
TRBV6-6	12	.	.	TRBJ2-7	CASEGGTDEQYF	TGTGCCAGCGAAGGGGGGACCGACGAGCAGTACTTC
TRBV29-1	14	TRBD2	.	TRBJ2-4	CSVSNSGGQNIQYF	TGCAGCGTCTCCAATAGCGGGGGACAAAACATTCAGTACTTC
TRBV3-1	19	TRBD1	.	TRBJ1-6	CASSQNPGQGRSSNSPLHF	TGTGCCAGCAGCCAAAATCCGGGACAGGGGCGGTCAAGTAATTCACCCCTCCACTTT